Sequencing of this T cell receptor (beta chain) was carried out in a study of blood T cell repertoires in COVID-19. Across the study: T cells, B-cell-depleted T cells, or PBMCs provided the cDNA or gDNA that served as material.

Per the original data handling: Estimation of nucleated cell counts relied on the amplification of reference gene primers. Here immunoSEQ multiplex PCR was the method, and the copy in TCRdb shows in-frame clones only, minus some. V and J calls and clone size are copied from that table; D and trimming were computed from the DNA. This sample carries about 240,000 clones, around 88% of them seen once, and the ten largest clones take around 10%. The receptor comes from a man between 35 and 55 years old who had recovered from COVID-19. Sequencing used PBMCs or T cells enriched from blood (not recorded which).

The CDR3 nucleotides read TGTGCCAGCCTGGGACAGTATAGCAATCAGCCCCAGCATTTT. Translated: CASLGQYSNQPQHF. The rearrangement joins TRBV6-5 to TRBJ1-5, with TRBD1 identical over 7 bases. Per the germline V gene, CDR1 is MNHEY and CDR2 is SVGAGI. The CDR3 is 14 amino acids. V was clipped by 8 bases and J by 0 bases; unmatched bases: 4.